This T cell receptor (beta chain) came from a study of blood T cells in healthy people across ages. The CDR3 runs 15 residues. J was trimmed by 4 bases and V by 0 bases; bases with no gene match: 4. Germline V lookup: CDR1 DFQATT, CDR2 SNEGSKA (reference sequence). Using a J-beta primer mix together with a sample-barcoded 5' primer, a second PCR was run for roughly 7 to 11 cycles. TCRdb re-called the 5' RACE reads with MiXCR, one entry per CDR3 protein. This sample yields 750,000 to 850,000 distinct CDR3 sequences, of which around 25% are seen a single time; approximately 4% belongs to the top ten. Another study also made use of these data, one on T cells of mothers and their children.

This receptor was identified in a boy younger than 18 in good health. The V and J genes are TRBV20-1 and TRBJ2-1; 9 positions match TRBD2. Sequenced input: blood. This chain's CDR3 is CSAREGSGRYNEQFF. As DNA, the CDR3 is TGCAGTGCTAGAGAGGGTAGCGGGAGATACAATGAGCAGTTCTTC.